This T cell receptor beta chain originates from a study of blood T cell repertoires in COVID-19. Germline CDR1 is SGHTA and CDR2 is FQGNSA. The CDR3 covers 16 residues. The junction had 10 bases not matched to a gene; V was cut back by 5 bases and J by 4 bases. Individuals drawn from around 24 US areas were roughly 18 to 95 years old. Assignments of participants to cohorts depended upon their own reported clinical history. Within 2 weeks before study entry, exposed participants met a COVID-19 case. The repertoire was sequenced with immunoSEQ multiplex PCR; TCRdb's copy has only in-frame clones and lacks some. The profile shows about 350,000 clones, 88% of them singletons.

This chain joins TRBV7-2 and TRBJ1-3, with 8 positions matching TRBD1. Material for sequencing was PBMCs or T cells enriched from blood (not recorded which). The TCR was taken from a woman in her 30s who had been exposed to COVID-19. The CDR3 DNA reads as TGTGCCAGCAGCACCGGACAGGGCCCTACCGGAAACACCATATATTTT. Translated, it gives CASSTGQGPTGNTIYF.